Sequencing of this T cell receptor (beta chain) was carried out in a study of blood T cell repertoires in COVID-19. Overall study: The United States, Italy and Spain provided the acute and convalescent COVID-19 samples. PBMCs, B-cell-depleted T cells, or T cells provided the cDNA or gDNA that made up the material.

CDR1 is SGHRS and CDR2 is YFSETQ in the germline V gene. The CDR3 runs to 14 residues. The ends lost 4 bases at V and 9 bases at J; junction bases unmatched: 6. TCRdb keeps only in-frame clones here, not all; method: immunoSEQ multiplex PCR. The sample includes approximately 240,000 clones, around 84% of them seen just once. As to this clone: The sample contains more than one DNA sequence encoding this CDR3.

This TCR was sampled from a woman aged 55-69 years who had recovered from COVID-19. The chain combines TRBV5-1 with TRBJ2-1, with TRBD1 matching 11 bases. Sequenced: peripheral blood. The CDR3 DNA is TGCGCCAGCAGCCCCGGACAGGGGGCAGGTGAGCAGTTCTTC. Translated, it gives CASSPGQGAGEQFF.